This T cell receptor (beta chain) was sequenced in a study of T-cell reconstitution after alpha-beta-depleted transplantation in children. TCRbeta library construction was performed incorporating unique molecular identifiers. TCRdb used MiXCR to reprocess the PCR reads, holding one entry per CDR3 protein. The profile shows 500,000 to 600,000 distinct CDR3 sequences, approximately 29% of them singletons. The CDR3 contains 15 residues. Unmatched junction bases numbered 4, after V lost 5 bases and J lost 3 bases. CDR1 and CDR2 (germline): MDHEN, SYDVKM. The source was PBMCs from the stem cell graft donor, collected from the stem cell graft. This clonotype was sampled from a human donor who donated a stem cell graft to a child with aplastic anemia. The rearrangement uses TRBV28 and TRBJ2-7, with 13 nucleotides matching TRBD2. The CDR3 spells CASSPGTSGNYEQYF. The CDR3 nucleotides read TGTGCCAGCAGTCCTGGGACTAGCGGGAACTACGAGCAGTACTTC.